The TCR beta chain under discussion was sequenced for a study of CD8+CD57+ T cells in acquired aplastic anemia. Overall study findings and caveats: Between patients and controls, about 30 CD8+ CDR3 sequences were found in common.

The template used for profiling TCR beta VDJ and CDR3 was genomic DNA. TCRdb passed the reads through MiXCR, listing each CDR3 protein once. The sample carries around 430,000 distinct CDR3 sequences, around 32% recorded once. CD8+CD57+ cell expansion had been shown by flow cytometry in patients chosen for sequencing. Per the germline V gene, CDR1 is SNHLY and CDR2 is FYNNEI. This CDR3 has 13 residues. Trimming left V 6 bases short and J 3 bases short, with 8 bases between. About this clonotype: Antigen unknown. The CDR3 does not end in the conserved phenylalanine or tryptophan, so this is likely a read error.

The chain joins TRBV2 to TRBJ1-4; D remains unclear. This TCR derives from a human donor with aplastic anemia. Sample: sorted CD4+, CD8+, or CD8+CD57+ T cells (not recorded which) from PBMCs. CDR3 sequence reads: CASRFPANEKLFL. In DNA form, the CDR3 reads TGTGCCAGCAGATTCCCGGCTAATGAAAAACTGTTTCTT.